Below, 6 T cell receptor beta chains from the same sample are listed, as sequenced in a study of blood T cell repertoires in COVID-19. The table came from immunoSEQ multiplex PCR; TCRdb's copy has only in-frame clones and leaves some out. Here the sample spans around 180,000 clones, more than 75% being singletons. Material: peripheral blood. The receptors were gathered from a person aged 65-85 years with COVID-19, enrolled during active disease.

This chain connects TRBV28 to TRBJ1-6; D unclear. V was clipped by 5 bases and J by 11 bases, with 16 bases between them. This CDR3 contains 14 residues. CDR1 and CDR2 from the germline V gene are MDHEN and SYDVKM. The CDR3 protein is CASSPQVATTPLHF. The DNA for the CDR3 is TGTGCCAGCAGTCCCCAGGTCGCTACCACACCCCTCCACTTT.

The rearrangement joins TRBV28 to TRBJ2-7, with D possibly TRBD2 on 5 matching bases. The germline V gene has CDR1 MDHEN and CDR2 SYDVKM. Deletions cut 5 bases from V and 4 bases from J, with 12 bases between. This CDR3 region has 13 residues. The chain's CDR3 is CASSTRRRYEQYF. The CDR3 coding sequence is TGTGCCAGCAGTACGAGGAGGCGATACGAGCAGTACTTC.

This sequence joins TRBV28 and TRBJ1-2, with no clear D. With 4 bases removed from V and 4 bases from J, the gap between germline ends came to 10 bases. Germline loops: CDR1 MDHEN, CDR2 SYDVKM. The CDR3 contains 13 residues. The CDR3 region has the DNA TGTGCCAGCAGTTCCTCCCTCTTCTATGGCTACACCTTC. The encoded protein is CASSSSLFYGYTF.

The V gene is TRBV13, the J gene TRBJ1-1, with no clear D. Germline assignment: CDR1 PRHDT and CDR2 FYEKMQ (reference sequence). The CDR3 totals 14 residues. Trimming took 3 bases from V and 1 from J, leaving 9 bases between them. The CDR3 sequence is CASSLSRRNTEAFF. As DNA, the CDR3 is TGTGCCAGCAGCTTGTCGCGGAGGAACACTGAAGCTTTCTTT.

The V call is TRBV7-6, the J call TRBJ2-2, with D maybe TRBD2 (6 bases). V lost 0 bases to trimming and J lost 1 base, with 15 bases between them. The germline CDR1 and CDR2 sequences are SGHVS and FNYEAQ. The CDR3 is made up of 18 amino acids. DNA for the CDR3: TGTGCCAGCAGCTTAGCGGTGGGCGGGAACTTGAACACCGGGGAGCTGTTTTTT. It translates to CASSLAVGGNLNTGELFF.

J is TRBJ1-1 and V is TRBV19, with a weak D call TRBD1 (5 bases). The CDR3 totals 14 residues. V was clipped by 6 bases and J by 1 base, with 12 bases between them. Per the germline V gene, CDR1 is LNHDA and CDR2 is SQIVND (reference sequence). The CDR3 DNA is TGTGCCAGTAGAATCAGGGACTCGAACACTGAAGCTTTCTTT. Protein: CASRIRDSNTEAFF.